This TCR beta chain was recovered during a study of PD-1 blockade in classical Hodgkin lymphoma. Data came from immunoSEQ multiplex PCR; TCRdb stores just in-frame clones and leaves some out. The table records 45,000 to 55,000 clones, about 75% of them present only once. Time point here: cycle 4 day 1 (C4D1), after 6 weeks of nivolumab. Patients all relapsed after autologous stem cell transplantation, and there was variation in brentuximab vedotin exposure. The clonotype comes from a human donor with classical Hodgkin lymphoma. The input for sequencing was peripheral blood mononuclear cells (PBMCs), taken before the fourth cycle of nivolumab.

CDR3: CASRPPGQGVYEQYF. In DNA, the CDR3 is TGTGCCAGCAGACCCCCGGGACAGGGGGTGTACGAGCAGTACTTC. The V gene is TRBV28, the J gene TRBJ2-7, with 11 bases matching TRBD1. This CDR3 region has 15 residues. Looked up from germline, CDR1 is MDHEN and CDR2 is SYDVKM. V lost 6 bases to trimming and J lost 4 bases; unmatched junction nucleotides: 8.